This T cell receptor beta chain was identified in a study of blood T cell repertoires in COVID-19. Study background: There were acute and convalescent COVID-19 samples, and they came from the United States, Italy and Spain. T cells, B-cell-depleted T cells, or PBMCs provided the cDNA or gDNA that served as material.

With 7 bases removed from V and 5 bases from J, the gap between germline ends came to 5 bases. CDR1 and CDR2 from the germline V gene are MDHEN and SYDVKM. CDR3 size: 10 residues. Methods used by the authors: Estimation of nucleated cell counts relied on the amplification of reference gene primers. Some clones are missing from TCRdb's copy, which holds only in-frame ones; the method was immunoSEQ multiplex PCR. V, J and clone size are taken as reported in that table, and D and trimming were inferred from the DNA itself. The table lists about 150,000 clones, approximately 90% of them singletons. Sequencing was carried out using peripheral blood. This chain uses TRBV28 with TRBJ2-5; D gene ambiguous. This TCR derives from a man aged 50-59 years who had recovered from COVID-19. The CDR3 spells CASNGETQYF. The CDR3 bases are TGTGCCAGCAACGGGGAGACCCAGTACTTC.